These 15 T cell receptor beta chains came from one sample sequenced in a study of shared clonotypes between healthy human individuals (dated by TCRdb to the early 2020s). CD8 naive samples were obtained by positive selection for CCR7 among CD45RO-negative cells, yielding a CD45RA+CCR7+ population from which TemRA cells were excluded. Preparation of the library involved the immunoSEQ multiplex PCR assay. Drawn from immuneACCESS, this table holds only the in-frame rearrangements with V and J called that TCRdb kept. Clones are partly lost; checked studies trace under half to an unresolved V gene and leave the rest unexplained. The sample table holds about 2,200,000 clones, of which approximately 94% were seen once. More than 1.5% of the sample is in the top ten clones. Sequencing used naive CD8+ T cells from PBMCs. The cell subset or site label on this specimen signifies: CD45RA+CCR7+. The origin of the receptors is a man in his late teens or twenties in good health. Some clones in this sample may be carry-over from other donors' samples.

This clone was recorded only once. The gene calls are TRBV4-1 and TRBJ2-7; D is undetermined. V was clipped by 4 bases and J by 5 bases, with 18 bases between them. In germline, CDR1 is MGHRA, CDR2 YSYEKL. CDR3 length equals 15 residues. CDR3 protein: CASSPYSSVVDEQYF. In DNA form, the CDR3 reads TGCGCCAGCAGCCCCTACTCATCGGTGGTCGACGAGCAGTACTTC.

Notes on this clone: In the same sample, other DNA sequences code for this CDR3. The chain has TRBV28 and TRBJ1-5; 8 bases agree with TRBD1. Trimming at V came to 3 bases and at J to 2 bases, leaving 3 bases not matched to a gene. The CDR3 totals 15 residues. Germline-derived CDR1 and CDR2 are MDHEN and SYDVKM. The chain's CDR3 is CASSFAGGGNQPQHF. For the CDR3, the DNA is TGTGCCAGCAGTTTTGCAGGGGGCGGCAATCAGCCCCAGCATTTT.

This clone was counted once. V is TRBV2 and J is TRBJ2-2; 8 bases line up with TRBD1. This CDR3 spans 14 amino acids. The germline CDR1 and CDR2 sequences are SNHLY and FYNNEI. V trimming: 8 bases; J trimming: 2 bases; junction bases outside the gene matches: 4. The CDR3 loop reads CASWDRPNTGELFF. Written as DNA, the CDR3 is TGTGCCAGCTGGGACAGGCCTAACACCGGGGAGCTGTTTTTT.

This chain connects TRBV7-9 to TRBJ2-2; D may be TRBD2 (6 bases). Trimming shortened V by 3 bases and J by 4 bases, and 9 bases separated the two germline ends. The germline CDR1 and CDR2 sequences are SEHNR and FQNEAQ (reference sequence). The CDR3 is 14 residues long. CDR3 sequence: CASSFGSTTGELFF. CDR3 coding DNA: TGTGCCAGCAGCTTCGGGAGCACCACCGGGGAGCTGTTTTTT.

CDR3 DNA: TGTGCCAGCAGCTTAGGGGGGGACCTTGAGTACTTC. Translating it yields CASSLGGDLEYF. The V call is TRBV7-3, the J call TRBJ2-5; TRBD2 matches at 7 bases. CDR3 length: 12 amino acids. The V segment lost 2 bases and the J segment 12 bases; nucleotides outside the gene matches: 6. Per the germline V gene, CDR1 is SGHTA and CDR2 is FQGTGA.

The chain links TRBV30 to TRBJ1-2; no clear D gene. The CDR3 totals 11 residues. The V gene lost 0 bases and the J gene lost 10 bases, with 9 bases spanning the gap. The germline V gene has CDR1 GTSNPN and CDR2 SVGIG (reference sequence). The CDR3 nucleotides are TGTGCCTGGAGTGTAGGCGGCAACTACACCTTC. Its protein product is CAWSVGGNYTF.

The chain employs TRBV6-1 and TRBJ2-7, with 9 bases lining up with TRBD2. The CDR3 covers 15 residues. Germline V gene data show CDR1 as MNHNS and CDR2 as SASEGT. Germline trimming cut 2 bases from V and 6 bases from J; bases unmatched to any gene: 8. The CDR3 region is CASSEWLAGAIEQYF. CDR3 sequence (DNA): TGTGCCAGCAGTGAATGGTTAGCGGGAGCCATCGAGCAGTACTTC.

The rearrangement joins TRBV19 to TRBJ2-7, with a tentative D call TRBD1 (6 bases). Trimming removed 3 bases at V and 6 bases at J, with 9 bases between. The CDR3 length is 12 residues. CDR1 is LNHDA and CDR2 is SQIVND in the germline V gene (reference sequence). This CDR3 reads CASSMGRGEQYF. The CDR3 DNA reads as TGTGCCAGTAGTATGGGCAGGGGCGAGCAGTACTTC.

The V and J genes are TRBV5-5 and TRBJ1-3; D call uncertain. Germline V lookup: CDR1 SGHKS, CDR2 YYEKEE (reference sequence). CDR3 size: 17 residues. Trimming stripped 4 bases from V and 0 bases from J, with 17 bases between. The CDR3 loop is CASSPRPGLFSGNTIYF. The CDR3 region has the DNA TGTGCCAGCAGCCCAAGGCCCGGATTATTCTCTGGAAACACCATATATTTT.

This rearrangement joins TRBV4-3 to TRBJ2-7; TRBD2 matches 10 bases. The trim removed 1 base at V and 1 base at J, leaving 4 bases unmatched. In germline, CDR1 is LGHNA, CDR2 YSLEER. The CDR3 totals 16 residues. Here the CDR3 reads CASSQGPGLASYEQYF. In DNA, the CDR3 is TGCGCCAGCAGCCAAGGGCCGGGACTAGCGTCCTACGAGCAGTACTTC.

This sequence joins TRBV10-3 and TRBJ1-5, with D hard to call. Germline V gene lookup returns CDR1 ENHRY and CDR2 SYGVKD. The CDR3 is 15 amino acids. V was trimmed by 3 bases and J by 1 base, leaving 10 bases between them. CDR3 bases: TGTGCCATCAGTGAAAAGGGATCAAGCAATCAGCCCCAGCATTTT. Encoded protein: CAISEKGSSNQPQHF.

The chain has TRBV7-9 and TRBJ2-1, with a weak D call TRBD1 (5 bases). Trimming cost V 5 bases and J 3 bases, with 8 bases left between them. The CDR3 covers 13 residues. Germline V gene data show CDR1 as SEHNR and CDR2 as FQNEAQ (reference sequence). The CDR3 protein is CASSIDSYNEQFF. The CDR3 DNA reads as TGTGCCAGCAGCATCGACAGCTACAATGAGCAGTTCTTC.

The chain couples TRBV7-3 to TRBJ2-3; D not resolved. This CDR3 contains 14 residues. In germline, CDR1 is SGHTA, CDR2 FQGTGA. The V gene lost 5 bases and the J gene lost 2 bases, with 11 bases spanning the gap. CDR3 sequence: CASSPSPLTDTQYF. CDR3 in DNA: TGTGCCAGCAGCCCATCTCCCCTCACAGATACGCAGTATTTT.

A remark on this clone: The same CDR3 can be traced to other DNA sequences in this sample. The chain is built from TRBV27 and TRBJ2-5; 8 bases line up with TRBD2. Germline-derived CDR1 and CDR2 are MNHEY and SMNVEV (reference sequence). The V gene end was trimmed by 1 base and the J gene end by 5 bases; junction bases not matched to a gene: 6. This CDR3 region has 15 residues. CDR3 DNA sequence: TGTGCCAGCAGTTTATTCCCCGGGAGGGGGGAGACCCAGTACTTC. This gives the protein CASSLFPGRGETQYF.

The V and J genes are TRBV7-9 and TRBJ2-2; D may be TRBD2 (6 bases). CDR1 is SEHNR, CDR2 FQNEAQ, per germline (reference sequence). V was shortened by 7 bases and J by 5 bases, with 17 bases between the two germline ends. The length of the CDR3 is 15 residues. The chain's CDR3 is CASTVRLDLTGELFF. For the CDR3, the DNA is TGTGCCAGCACCGTAAGACTAGATTTAACCGGGGAGCTGTTTTTT.